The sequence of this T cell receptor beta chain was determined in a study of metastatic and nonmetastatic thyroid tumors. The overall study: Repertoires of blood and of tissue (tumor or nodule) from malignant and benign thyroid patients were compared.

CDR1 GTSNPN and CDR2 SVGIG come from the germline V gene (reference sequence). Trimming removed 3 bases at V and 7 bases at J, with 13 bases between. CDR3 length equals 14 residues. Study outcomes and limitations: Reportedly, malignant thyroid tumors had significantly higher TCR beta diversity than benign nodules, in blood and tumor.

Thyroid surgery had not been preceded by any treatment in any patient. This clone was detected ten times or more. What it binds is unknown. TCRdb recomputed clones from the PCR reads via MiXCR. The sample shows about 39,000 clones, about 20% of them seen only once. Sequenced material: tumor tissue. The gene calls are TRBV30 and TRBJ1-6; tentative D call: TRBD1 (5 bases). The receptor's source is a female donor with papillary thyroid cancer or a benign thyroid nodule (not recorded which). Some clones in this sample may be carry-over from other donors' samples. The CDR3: CAWSMDIGNSPLHF. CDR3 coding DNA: TGTGCCTGGAGCATGGACATCGGAAATTCACCCCTCCACTTT.